The clone carrying this TCR beta chain was seen only once. Its antigen is unknown. This entry is derived from a study of T cell responses to AZD1222 COVID-19 vaccine. Study background: The study pooled second doses at about 4 or about 12 weeks. Study outcomes and limitations: Researchers report vaccine-associated CD4 TCRs spanning spike, with dominance at 160-218 and 743-854. A reported finding is that nearly half of spike-specific TCRs target unmutated variant regions. The donor group comprised mostly white British people and more females; the analysis possibly underestimated clonal diversity.

Generated by immunoSEQ multiplex PCR, the TCRdb table keeps only in-frame clones and is missing some. The table has around 140,000 clones, roughly 92% seen once. CDR1 SGHNT and CDR2 YYREEE come from the germline V gene (reference sequence). CDR3 size: 14 residues. V lost 1 base and J lost 5, with 12 bases in between. The V and J genes are TRBV5-4 and TRBJ2-5; possible D gene TRBD2, 6 bases. This TCR derives from an adult in good health. This specimen consisted of peripheral blood, obtained on day 0 of AZD1222 vaccination. CDR3 sequence: CASSLTGEVETQYF. The DNA of the CDR3 is TGTGCCAGCAGCTTGACGGGAGAGGTCGAGACCCAGTACTTC.